The 8 T cell receptor beta chains listed next were all sequenced from one sample in a study of Graves' ophthalmopathy and Graves' hyperthyroidism. From RNA, the CDR3 regions of TCR beta chains were amplified and sequenced. After a first-round RT-PCR with HTBI primers, a second-round multiplex PCR was run. TCRdb ran MiXCR on the multiplex PCR reads and lists one entry per CDR3 protein. The sample lists 340,000 or so distinct CDR3 sequences; 17% were seen once. Input material: peripheral blood. The receptors derive from an adult man with Graves' ophthalmopathy.

This clonotype was seen repeatedly, ten times or more. The chain is built from TRBV2 and TRBJ2-2; possibly TRBD2 for D (6 bases). Trimming cost V 6 bases and J 2 bases, with 16 bases left between them. This CDR3 comprises 16 residues. Per the germline V gene, CDR1 is SNHLY and CDR2 is FYNNEI. CDR3 amino acids: CASSERRDFNTGELFF. CDR3 nucleotides: TGTGCCAGCAGCGAACGCCGGGACTTCAACACCGGGGAGCTGTTTTTT.

This clonotype has at least ten counts. The J gene is TRBJ2-5, the V gene TRBV29-1; D may match TRBD1 or TRBD2 (5 bases each). The CDR3 length is 14 residues. The ends were cut back, 4 bases at V and 1 base at J, with 13 bases in the middle. Looked up from germline, CDR1 is SQVTM and CDR2 is ANQGSEA. CDR3 bases: TGCAGCGTTGGGGACGCAGGAACCCAAGAGACCCAGTACTTC. Amino acid sequence: CSVGDAGTQETQYF.

This clonotype has ten or more counts. The chain couples TRBV20-1 to TRBJ1-2; D call uncertain. This CDR3 contains 12 residues. V was shortened by 7 bases and J by 2 bases, with 11 bases between the two germline ends. Germline V gene sequence: CDR1 DFQATT, CDR2 SNEGSKA (reference sequence). CDR3 DNA sequence: TGCAGTGTTCGAGGTTTCAACTATGGCTACACCTTC. Its translation: CSVRGFNYGYTF.

This clonotype was seen once. V and J are TRBV5-1 and TRBJ2-7, with 7 nucleotides matching TRBD1. Germline V gene data show CDR1 as SGHRS and CDR2 as YFSETQ. Trimming took 3 bases from V and 4 from J; bases not matched to a gene: 10. The CDR3 spans 15 residues. The DNA of the CDR3 is TGCGCCAGCAGCTGGGTCACAGGGGAAGTTTACGAGCAGTACTTC. Translation: CASSWVTGEVYEQYF.

This clonotype has at least ten counts. The CDR3 here is CASSSDRAYSNQPQHF. CDR3 nucleotides: TGTGCCAGCAGCTCGGACAGGGCTTATAGCAATCAGCCCCAGCATTTT. The chain uses TRBV7-8 and TRBJ1-5, with 8 bases matching TRBD1. Trimming cost V 4 bases and J 0 bases; bases outside gene matches: 5. CDR3 length: 16 residues. Germline assignment: CDR1 SGHVS and CDR2 FQNEAQ.

There are many counts of this clonotype. The V gene is TRBV4-1, the J gene TRBJ2-5, with TRBD1 matching 7 bases. The trim removed 4 bases at V and 4 bases at J, leaving 9 bases unmatched. Germline V gene lookup returns CDR1 MGHRA and CDR2 YSYEKL. This CDR3 contains 15 residues. CDR3 loop: CASSPRQGLGETQYF. CDR3 in DNA: TGCGCCAGCAGCCCTCGACAGGGCTTGGGAGAGACCCAGTACTTC.

For the CDR3, the DNA is TGTGCCAGCAGTGAAGTAGGGAGACAGTGGCATGGCTACACCTTC. Residues: CASSEVGRQWHGYTF. The V and J genes are TRBV6-1 and TRBJ1-2, with D possibly TRBD1 on 5 matching bases. CDR1 and CDR2 from the germline V gene are MNHNS and SASEGT. The CDR3 contains 15 residues. The ends were cut back, 1 base at V and 6 bases at J, with 15 bases in the middle.

At least ten counts were recorded for this clonotype. This may stem from a read error, because a much larger clone lies one nucleotide away. The J gene is TRBJ1-2, the V gene TRBV6-1; 8 bases align to TRBD1. This CDR3 is 15 amino acids long. Germline CDR1 MNHNS, CDR2 SASEGT. The junction had 8 bases not matched to a gene; V was cut back by 6 bases and J by 2 bases. The CDR3 sequence is CASRIGTGGNYGYTF. The CDR3 nucleotides are TGTGCCAGCAGAATTGGGACAGGAGGCAACTATGGCTACACCTTC.